This TCR beta chain came from a study of vaccination and CD4 T cells after COVID-19. At the level of the study: Diagnosis preceded the drawing of post-COVID samples by a median roughly 96 days (range 35 to 161). Sampling that followed vaccination took place a median approximately 72 days after dose two, within a range of 14 to 241. Points from the study as a whole: A median 86.3% of convalescent patients' SARS-CoV-2-reactive clones emerged only after vaccination.

Documented treatment: approximately 10-day PBMC culture with coronavirus spike peptide pools or control peptides (ViraFEST assay). The V gene's germline CDR1 is SGHRS and CDR2 YFSETQ. V gave up 4 bases and J gave up 3 bases; unmatched junction bases: 7. The CDR3 spans 14 residues. Cultured CD4+ T cell DNA underwent sequencing with the Oncomine TCR Beta short-read assay. TCRdb fed the PCR reads into MiXCR, producing one record per CDR3 protein. In the table there are thousands of distinct CDR3 sequences, 45% to 60% of which are singletons. Points on this clonotype: Its antigen is not known.

Sequenced material: CD4+ T cells from blood, cultured in vitro. The clonotype originates from a human donor who had recovered from COVID-19. The V and J genes are TRBV5-1 and TRBJ2-7; 7 nucleotides line up with TRBD1. The CDR3 reads CASSTGTADYEQYF. The CDR3 DNA reads as TGCGCCAGCAGCACCGGGACAGCGGACTACGAGCAGTACTTC. Combining the CDR3 with reference TRBV5-1 and TRBJ2-7 gives the whole variable domain KAGVTQTPRYLIKTRGQQVTLSCSPISGHRSVSWYQQTPGQGLQFLFEYFSETQRNKGNFPGRFSGRQFSNSRSEMNVSTLELGDSALYLCASSTGTADYEQYFGPGTRLTVT.